In this sample, the clone carrying this TCR beta chain turned up once. What it binds is unknown. The record originates from a study of OX40 agonist ivuxolimab in advanced cancers. Study information: People in dose escalation had one of these cancers: hepatocellular carcinoma, melanoma, renal cell or head and neck cancer.

General study results and limits: Relatively little clonal expansion, among the lowest observed, appeared in partial responders at 0.1-3.0 mg/kg.

Data came from immunoSEQ multiplex PCR; TCRdb stores just in-frame clones and leaves some out. The sample records approximately 70,000 clones, 86% being singletons. CDR3 length: 14 residues. The germline V gene encodes CDR1 SGHNT and CDR2 YYREEE (reference sequence). Trimming took off 0 bases at V and 4 bases at J, with 10 bases between the two ends. This sample comprised CD4+ or CD8+ T cells sorted from blood, obtained in a trial of the OX40 agonist ivuxolimab. The receptor was derived from an adult with an advanced solid tumor such as melanoma, head and neck, liver or kidney cancer. V is TRBV5-4 and J is TRBJ1-2; D might be TRBD1 (5 bases). The CDR3, as DNA: TGTGCCAGCAGCTTGGGGACACCACCCTATGGCTACACCTTC. The encoded protein is CASSLGTPPYGYTF.